The 15 T cell receptor beta chains listed next were all sequenced from one sample in a study of blood T cell repertoires in COVID-19. Profiled with immunoSEQ multiplex PCR; TCRdb holds only in-frame clones, not every one. Altogether approximately 15,000 clones are present, about four fifths being singletons, with the ten largest covering about 26%. The sample taken for sequencing was peripheral blood. These receptors all stem from an older woman with active COVID-19.

This sequence joins TRBV21-1 and TRBJ1-3; the table's D call TRBD1 went unverified against the DNA. TRBV21-1 is annotated as a pseudogene. This CDR3 is 14 amino acids long. This chain's CDR3 is CARPRGQTGNTIYF. The CDR3 DNA follows: TGTGCCCGACCAAGGGGTCAGACTGGAAACACCATATATTTT.

The V and J genes are TRBV7-2 and TRBJ2-3, with D maybe TRBD2 (6 bases). The CDR3 loop spans 16 amino acids. The V gene's germline CDR1 is SGHTA and CDR2 FQGNSA. The V gene lost 1 base and the J gene lost 3 bases, with 14 bases spanning the gap. The CDR3 nucleotides are TGTGCCAGCAGCTTAGGACTGGGACTCTTGACAGATACGCAGTATTTT. The encoded protein is CASSLGLGLLTDTQYF.

The table lists this clone with a count of one. Other DNA sequences within the sample encode an identical CDR3. The rearrangement joins TRBV6-5 to TRBJ1-1; 8 bases agree with TRBD1. CDR1 and CDR2 (germline): MNHEY, SVGAGI. V shed 5 bases, J shed 4 bases, and the junction held 3 bases outside the gene matches. The CDR3 spans 13 residues. In DNA, the CDR3 is TGTGCCAGCAGTATAACAGGGGGCACTGAAGCTTTCTTT. This gives the protein CASSITGGTEAFF.

This chain connects TRBV14 to TRBJ2-2; D perhaps matches TRBD1 (5 bases). There are 16 residues in the CDR3. CDR1 is SGHDN, CDR2 FVKESK, per germline. The V and J ends lost 4 bases and 0 bases respectively, with 12 bases between them. The CDR3 bases are TGTGCCAGCAGCCGACAGACAGCCACGAACACCGGGGAGCTGTTTTTT. Amino acid sequence: CASSRQTATNTGELFF.

This chain uses TRBV11-2 with TRBJ2-7, with D perhaps TRBD2 (7 bases). Trimming stripped 0 bases from V and 4 bases from J, with 13 bases between. Germline V CDR1 and CDR2: SGHAT, FQNNGV. There are 15 residues in the CDR3. CDR3 bases: TGTGCCAGCAGCTTAGATGGAGGGGGAGGGTACGAGCAGTACTTC. It codes for CASSLDGGGGYEQYF.

This chain links TRBV19 with TRBJ2-5; D is perhaps TRBD1 (5 bases). Trimming took 3 bases from V and 4 from J, leaving 15 bases between them. The CDR3 consists of 15 residues. The germline V gene has CDR1 LNHDA and CDR2 SQIVND (reference sequence). This CDR3 reads CASSISPQGGETQYF. The CDR3 region has the DNA TGTGCCAGTAGTATTAGTCCTCAGGGCGGAGAGACCCAGTACTTC.

V is TRBV19 and J is TRBJ2-1; TRBD2 is a possible D gene (6 bases). The V gene lost 8 bases and the J gene lost 8 bases, with 22 bases spanning the gap. This CDR3 has 15 residues. In germline, CDR1 is LNHDA, CDR2 SQIVND (reference sequence). This CDR3 is CASSSPGRGFDEQFF. In DNA form, the CDR3 reads TGTGCCAGTTCGTCTCCGGGACGGGGGTTTGATGAGCAGTTCTTC.

The gene calls are TRBV7-3 and TRBJ2-3; tentatively, D is TRBD2 (6 bases). Trimming pared 5 bases from V and 3 bases from J, leaving 12 bases between. This CDR3 contains 14 residues. Germline V gives CDR1 SGHTA, CDR2 FQGTGA. This CDR3 reads CASSLNGRTDTQYF. As DNA, the CDR3 is TGTGCCAGCAGCCTAAATGGGAGGACAGATACGCAGTATTTT.

The chain uses TRBV5-1 and TRBJ2-7; D gene unclear. The CDR3 spans 13 residues. Trimming removed 2 bases from V and 6 bases from J, with 12 bases in between. Germline V gives CDR1 SGHRS, CDR2 YFSETQ. CDR3 nucleotide sequence: TGCGCCAGCAGCTTATCCATACAGTCCGAGCAGTACTTC. Its protein is CASSLSIQSEQYF.

This rearrangement joins TRBV4-3 to TRBJ2-1, with TRBD2 identical over 10 bases. V shed 4 bases, J shed 7 bases, and the junction held 10 bases outside the gene matches. CDR3 length equals 16 residues. Germline V gene lookup returns CDR1 LGHNA and CDR2 YSLEER. DNA of the CDR3: TGCGCCAGCAGCCCCTCTAGCGGGAGACAGGGTAATGAGCAGTTCTTC. Its protein is CASSPSSGRQGNEQFF.

The chain recombines TRBV27 with TRBJ2-7, with 11 bases aligning to TRBD2. Trimming took 5 bases from V and 7 from J; bases not matched to a gene: 7. The CDR3 is 14 amino acids. Germline CDR1 and CDR2: MNHEY and SMNVEV (reference sequence). CDR3 region: CASSQTSGMGEQYF. CDR3 coding DNA: TGTGCCAGCAGTCAGACTAGCGGGATGGGAGAGCAGTACTTC.

The J gene is TRBJ2-7, the V gene TRBV21-1; the listed D gene, TRBD1, was not tested against the DNA. TRBV21-1 represents a pseudogene. This CDR3 contains 18 residues. The CDR3 region has the DNA TGTGCCAGCAAGGTCAGGGGACATGTGGATCAGACCCTCTACGAGCAGTACTTC. It specifies CASKVRGHVDQTLYEQYF.

In its sample, this clone ranks as medium-sized. The V gene is TRBV4-2, the J gene TRBJ2-1; D call uncertain. The germline V and J ends were trimmed by 0 bases and 0 bases, with 9 bases remaining between them. The CDR3 loop spans 16 amino acids. Germline V gene lookup returns CDR1 LGHNA and CDR2 YNFKEQ. The CDR3 reads CASSQERFTSYNEQFF. CDR3 bases: TGTGCCAGCAGCCAAGAGCGGTTCACCTCCTACAATGAGCAGTTCTTC.

V is TRBV28 and J is TRBJ2-7, with D perhaps TRBD1 (6 bases). Germline V gene data show CDR1 as MDHEN and CDR2 as SYDVKM. This CDR3 has 13 amino acids. Between the trimmed V and J ends, which lost 1 base and 10 bases, there was a span of 14 bases. The CDR3 bases are TGTGCCAGCAGTTTATATTCAAGGACAGAACAGTACTTC. Translated: CASSLYSRTEQYF.

This clone was detected once. The gene calls are TRBV18 and TRBJ2-3, with 7 bases that match TRBD2. Trimming cost V 1 base and J 8 bases; bases outside gene matches: 0. The CDR3 is made up of 12 amino acids. Germline-derived CDR1 and CDR2 are KGHSH and LQKENI. The CDR3 is CASSPRGGTQYF. The CDR3 region has the DNA TGTGCCAGCTCACCACGGGGGGGTACGCAGTATTTT.